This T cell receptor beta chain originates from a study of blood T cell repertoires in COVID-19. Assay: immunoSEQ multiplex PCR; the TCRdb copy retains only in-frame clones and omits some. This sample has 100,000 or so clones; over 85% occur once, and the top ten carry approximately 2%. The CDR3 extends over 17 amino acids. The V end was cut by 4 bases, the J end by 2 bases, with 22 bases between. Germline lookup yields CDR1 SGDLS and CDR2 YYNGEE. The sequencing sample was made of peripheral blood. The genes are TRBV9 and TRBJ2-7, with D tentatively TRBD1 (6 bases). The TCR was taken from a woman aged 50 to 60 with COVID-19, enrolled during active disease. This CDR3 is CASSPQDIQGEAYEQYV. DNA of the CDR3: TGTGCCAGCAGCCCTCAGGACATACAGGGAGAAGCCTACGAGCAGTACGTC.